Below are 29 T cell receptor beta chains sequenced from a single sample in a study of T cells in Graves' hyperthyroidism and ophthalmopathy. It was RNA transcripts that yielded the amplified TCR beta CDR3 regions. First-round RT-PCR targeting the TCR CDR3 was performed with the HTBI primer set. TCRdb independently ran MiXCR on the multiplex PCR reads; one entry per CDR3 protein. The repertoire includes about 350,000 distinct CDR3 sequences, about 18% of them detected once, and 3.7% sits in the top ten. Sequenced material: blood. All receptors come from a woman aged 18-29 years with Graves' hyperthyroidism.

This clonotype showed up many times. The V and J genes are TRBV6-5 and TRBJ1-3, with D maybe TRBD1 (5 bases). V lost 7 bases and J 0 bases, leaving 10 bases between the germline ends. The CDR3 is 14 amino acids. Germline assignment: CDR1 MNHEY and CDR2 SVGAGI. As DNA, the CDR3 is TGTGCCAGCACAAGGGGACCCTCTGGAAACACCATATATTTT. Its protein product is CASTRGPSGNTIYF.

This clonotype was recorded many times. The gene calls are TRBV4-1 and TRBJ1-1; D is undetermined. CDR3 length equals 14 residues. V shed 4 bases and J shed 4 bases, with 13 bases lying between them. Germline values: CDR1 MGHRA, CDR2 YSYEKL. CDR3 DNA sequence: TGCGCCAGCAGCCTCCGAATGGTATTCACTGAAGCTTTCTTT. Amino acid sequence: CASSLRMVFTEAFF.

This chain joins TRBV6-1 and TRBJ2-5; 9 nucleotides line up with TRBD2. The ends lost 6 bases at V and 5 bases at J; junction bases unmatched: 13. This CDR3 spans 16 amino acids. The germline CDR1 and CDR2 sequences are MNHNS and SASEGT. The CDR3 loop is CASSLGSGGPLETQYF. CDR3 bases: TGTGCCAGCAGCCTTGGGAGCGGGGGGCCGTTGGAGACCCAGTACTTC.

This clonotype has a count of ten or more. V and J are TRBV5-1 and TRBJ1-6; 7 positions match TRBD1. Germline lookup yields CDR1 SGHRS and CDR2 YFSETQ. J lost 7 bases, V lost 1 base, and 5 bases had no gene match. The CDR3 is 15 amino acids. The CDR3 DNA reads as TGCGCCAGCAGCTTGTGGGGACAGAGCAATTCACCCCTCCACTTT. Protein sequence: CASSLWGQSNSPLHF. The whole variable domain, filled in from reference TRBV5-1 and TRBJ1-6, reads KAGVTQTPRYLIKTRGQQVTLSCSPISGHRSVSWYQQTPGQGLQFLFEYFSETQRNKGNFPGRFSGRQFSNSRSEMNVSTLELGDSALYLCASSLWGQSNSPLHFGNGTRLTVT.

There are many counts of this clonotype. This chain joins TRBV12-3 or TRBV12-4 and TRBJ1-1; TRBD1 might be the D (6 bases). V was shortened by 6 bases and J by 3 bases, with 14 bases between the two germline ends. CDR3 length: 14 residues. The CDR3 region has the DNA TGTGCCAGCAGCAAAAGGGGGGGGTACACTGAAGCTTTCTTT. Its protein is CASSKRGGYTEAFF.

At least ten counts were recorded for this clonotype. This chain links TRBV7-3 with TRBJ1-2, with D maybe TRBD1 (5 bases). Looked up from germline, CDR1 is SGHTA and CDR2 is FQGTGA. V was pared by 6 bases and J by 6 bases, with 14 bases between. This CDR3 region has 13 residues. CDR3 protein: CASRSAGSNGYTF. The CDR3 DNA follows: TGTGCCAGCAGGTCCGCAGGGAGTAATGGCTACACCTTC. The variable domain in full, with the rest retrieved from reference TRBV7-3 and TRBJ1-2, is GAGVSQTPSNKVTEKGKYVELRCDPISGHTALYWYRQSLGQGPEFLIYFQGTGAADDSGLPNDRFFAVRPEGSVSTLKIQRTERGDSAVYLCASRSAGSNGYTFGSGTRLTVV.

This clonotype has a handful of counts. The chain recombines TRBV18 with TRBJ2-5, with 13 bases identical to TRBD2. Germline lookup yields CDR1 KGHSH and CDR2 LQKENI. CDR3 size: 19 residues. Trimming took 4 bases from V and 3 from J; bases not matched to a gene: 14. The CDR3 loop reads CASSLFGLAGELGEETQYF. CDR3 nucleotides: TGTGCCAGCTCACTCTTCGGACTAGCGGGGGAGTTGGGCGAAGAGACCCAGTACTTC.

Remarks on this clonotype: This may be a read error: a much more frequent sequence differs by one nucleotide. The chain links TRBV20-1 to TRBJ1-3; TRBD1 might be the D (5 bases). The CDR3 contains 16 residues. Germline lookup yields CDR1 DFQATT and CDR2 SNEGSKA (reference sequence). The V end lost 0 bases, the J end lost 2 bases, and 14 bases lay between the germline ends. CDR3 region: CSARDSRAIPGNTIYF. CDR3 nucleotides: TGCAGTGCTAGAGATTCCAGGGCCATCCCTGGAAACACCATATATTTT.

This clonotype was picked up a small number of times. The chain links TRBV5-5 to TRBJ2-2, with 9 bases fitting TRBD1. This CDR3 comprises 15 residues. The V gene end was trimmed by 4 bases and the J gene end by 3 bases; junction bases not matched to a gene: 4. Per the germline V gene, CDR1 is SGHKS and CDR2 is YYEKEE (reference sequence). CDR3 protein: CASSNRDRDTGELFF. The CDR3 DNA sequence: TGTGCCAGCAGCAACAGGGACAGGGACACCGGGGAGCTGTTTTTT.

This clonotype was counted at least ten times. The rearrangement joins TRBV4-1 to TRBJ1-2; TRBD1 matches at 7 bases. The CDR3 runs 15 residues. Losses at the gene ends were 1 base for V and 4 bases for J; bases not matched to a gene: 6. CDR1 and CDR2 from the germline V gene are MGHRA and YSYEKL. CDR3 in DNA: TGCGCCAGCAGCCAAGTCGTCAGGGGGACCTATGGCTACACCTTC. Translating gives CASSQVVRGTYGYTF.

This clonotype is a singleton in its sample. This chain uses TRBV20-1 with TRBJ1-2, with D tentatively TRBD1 (5 bases). CDR3 length: 15 residues. Deletions cut 3 bases from V and 8 bases from J, with 22 bases between. CDR1 DFQATT and CDR2 SNEGSKA come from the germline V gene (reference sequence). CDR3 loop: CSASSGSGGSGGYTF. CDR3 nucleotides: TGCAGTGCTAGTTCCGGCTCTGGGGGGTCAGGGGGCTACACCTTC.

This clonotype was observed at least ten times. The V call is TRBV10-1, the J call TRBJ1-2; no definite D call. This CDR3 has 13 amino acids. V was shortened by 3 bases and J by 8 bases, with 13 bases between the two germline ends. Germline V gene lookup returns CDR1 WNHNN and CDR2 SYGVQD (reference sequence). CDR3 sequence reads: CASSDAGMEGYTF. The CDR3, as DNA: TGCGCCAGCAGTGACGCGGGGATGGAGGGCTACACCTTC.

This clonotype occurred many times. V and J are TRBV7-8 and TRBJ2-7, with a weak D call TRBD1 (6 bases). The CDR3 totals 13 residues. CDR1 and CDR2 from the germline V gene are SGHVS and FQNEAQ. V was clipped by 4 bases and J by 3 bases, with 10 bases between them. The CDR3 DNA reads TGTGCCAGCAGCTGGGACACCCTCTACGAGCAGTACTTC. Translated, it gives CASSWDTLYEQYF.

This clonotype was counted ten times or more. V gene TRBV12-3 or TRBV12-4 combines with J gene TRBJ1-1; 7 bases align to TRBD1. The CDR3 has 15 amino acids. The J segment lost 1 base and the V segment lost 10 bases, leaving 12 bases of the junction unmatched. For the CDR3, the DNA is TGTGCCACCACCCCCTCCGGGACAGAGAACACTGAAGCTTTCTTT. Encoded protein: CATTPSGTENTEAFF.

This clonotype was detected ten times or more. This rearrangement joins TRBV12-3 or TRBV12-4 to TRBJ1-5; D gene uncertain. Trimming removed 2 bases from V and 3 bases from J, with 8 bases in between. The CDR3 covers 14 residues. The CDR3, as DNA: TGTGCCAGCAGTTTACAGACTTTCAATCAGCCCCAGCATTTT. Translation gives CASSLQTFNQPQHF.

The rearrangement uses TRBV6-2 or TRBV6-3 and TRBJ1-2; 11 bases agree with TRBD1. Trimming cost V 7 bases and J 9 bases; bases outside gene matches: 16. Germline V lookup: CDR1 MNHEY, CDR2 SVGEGT. The CDR3 sequence is 16 residues long. The DNA for the CDR3 is TGTGCCAGCATCTTAAACGTCGGACAGGGGGCTAGGAGCTACACCTTC. It codes for CASILNVGQGARSYTF.

This chain links TRBV7-9 with TRBJ1-1; TRBD1 might be the D (6 bases). With 6 bases removed from V and 3 bases from J, the gap between germline ends came to 14 bases. The CDR3 has 14 residues. CDR1 and CDR2 from the germline V gene are SEHNR and FQNEAQ (reference sequence). CDR3 nucleotides: TGTGCCAGCAGTACAGGGCATAAGGACACTGAAGCTTTCTTT. Protein product: CASSTGHKDTEAFF.

The sample holds many counts of this clonotype. The V call is TRBV7-8, the J call TRBJ1-1; D gene unclear. V was trimmed by 0 bases and J by 6 bases, leaving 14 bases between them. The CDR3 is made up of 15 amino acids. Germline V gene lookup returns CDR1 SGHVS and CDR2 FQNEAQ. The CDR3 is CASSLALGSSAEAFF. For the CDR3, the DNA is TGTGCCAGCAGCTTAGCCTTGGGTAGCAGCGCTGAAGCTTTCTTT.

The chain uses TRBV20-1 and TRBJ2-7; D is unresolved. Germline V gives CDR1 DFQATT, CDR2 SNEGSKA (reference sequence). Trimming removed 5 bases at V and 2 bases at J, with 10 bases between. CDR3 length equals 12 residues. CDR3 in amino acids: CSAGVITYEQYF. CDR3 in DNA: TGCAGTGCTGGGGTTATTACCTACGAGCAGTACTTC.

This clonotype was picked up many times. The chain employs TRBV6-5 and TRBJ1-2, with TRBD1 identical over 7 bases. From germline, CDR1 is MNHEY and CDR2 SVGAGI. The CDR3 is 14 residues long. V lost 2 bases, J lost 3 bases, and 3 bases stayed unmatched. CDR3 sequence reads: CASSYHDRDYGYTF. DNA of the CDR3: TGTGCCAGCAGTTACCATGACAGGGACTATGGCTACACCTTC.

This clonotype was detected many times. V and J are TRBV12-3 or TRBV12-4 and TRBJ2-2; D not resolved. Deletions cut 2 bases from V and 4 bases from J, with 17 bases between. The CDR3 is made up of 17 amino acids. The CDR3 nucleotides are TGTGCCAGCAGTTTATCCCCCCGGGCACGGAGCACCGGGGAGCTGTTTTTT. Its translation: CASSLSPRARSTGELFF.

This chain links TRBV9 with TRBJ2-7; a possible D gene is TRBD2 (7 bases). Trimming pared 0 bases from V and 7 bases from J, leaving 17 bases between. This CDR3 is 15 amino acids long. Germline CDR1 SGDLS, CDR2 YYNGEE. The CDR3: CASSVDGGGPREQYF. The CDR3 nucleotides read TGTGCCAGCAGCGTAGATGGGGGGGGGCCGAGGGAGCAGTACTTC.

This clonotype was seen many times. The chain employs TRBV5-1 and TRBJ2-7; 7 nucleotides agree with TRBD1. The CDR3 is 13 residues long. The V gene's germline CDR1 is SGHRS and CDR2 YFSETQ. The J segment lost 5 bases and the V segment lost 7 bases, leaving 9 bases of the junction unmatched. In DNA, the CDR3 is TGCGCCAGCTCCAGGCAGGGGACAGACGAGCAGTACTTC. Residues: CASSRQGTDEQYF.

This clonotype was seen repeatedly, ten times or more. This chain links TRBV18 with TRBJ1-1, with D possibly being TRBD1 (5 bases). Deletions cut 1 base from V and 2 bases from J, with 14 bases between. Germline CDR1 and CDR2: KGHSH and LQKENI. CDR3 length: 16 residues. CDR3 nucleotide sequence: TGTGCCAGCTCACCACAGGCTGCCAGGGTAAACACTGAAGCTTTCTTT. Encoded protein: CASSPQAARVNTEAFF.

This clonotype was detected only a few times. The V and J genes are TRBV11-2 and TRBJ2-5, with D unresolved. V lost 3 bases to trimming and J lost 5 bases, with 16 bases between them. Germline CDR1 SGHAT, CDR2 FQNNGV. The CDR3 runs to 15 residues. CDR3 in DNA: TGTGCCAGCAGCTTTTTGACTCGTATAACGGAGACCCAGTACTTC. Protein sequence: CASSFLTRITETQYF.

This clonotype was recorded at least ten times. The rearrangement uses TRBV15 and TRBJ1-2; D remains unclear. The CDR3 runs 14 residues. V lost 5 bases and J 0 bases, leaving 10 bases between the germline ends. Germline V gene data show CDR1 as LNHNV and CDR2 as YYDKDF (reference sequence). CDR3 sequence reads: CATSAGMSNYGYTF. The CDR3 DNA is TGTGCCACCAGCGCCGGGATGTCTAACTATGGCTACACCTTC.

This clonotype has at least ten counts. The CDR3 nucleotides read TGTGCCAGCAGCTTAGTCGGGGAGCCCATCAATCAGCCCCAGCATTTT. Translated: CASSLVGEPINQPQHF. V is TRBV7-8 and J is TRBJ1-5, with D unresolved. V dropped 1 base and J dropped 3 bases, with 13 bases sitting between them. CDR3 length: 16 residues. The germline gives CDR1 SGHVS, CDR2 FQNEAQ.

In this sample, this clonotype turned up many times. The conserved phenylalanine or tryptophan normally closing the CDR3 is absent here, so this likely arose from a read error. Because the CDR3's place on the DNA is in doubt, the DNA is left out and the CDR3 is given as listed by TCRdb. The chain has TRBV6-2 or TRBV6-3 and TRBJ1-1; TRBD1 is the table's D call, not checked against the DNA. Ends included, the CDR3 has 12 residues. The germline gives CDR1 MNHEY, CDR2 SVGEGT. CDR3: CASSSWGERYVY.

This clonotype was counted only a few times. This chain connects TRBV5-1 to TRBJ1-1; D gene unclear. The V end was cut by 0 bases, the J end by 6 bases, with 15 bases between. The germline gives CDR1 SGHRS, CDR2 YFSETQ. CDR3 size: 15 residues. In nucleotides, the CDR3 is TGCGCCAGCAGCTTGGAGTGGGGATTGCGGTCTGAAGCTTTCTTT. Encoded protein: CASSLEWGLRSEAFF.